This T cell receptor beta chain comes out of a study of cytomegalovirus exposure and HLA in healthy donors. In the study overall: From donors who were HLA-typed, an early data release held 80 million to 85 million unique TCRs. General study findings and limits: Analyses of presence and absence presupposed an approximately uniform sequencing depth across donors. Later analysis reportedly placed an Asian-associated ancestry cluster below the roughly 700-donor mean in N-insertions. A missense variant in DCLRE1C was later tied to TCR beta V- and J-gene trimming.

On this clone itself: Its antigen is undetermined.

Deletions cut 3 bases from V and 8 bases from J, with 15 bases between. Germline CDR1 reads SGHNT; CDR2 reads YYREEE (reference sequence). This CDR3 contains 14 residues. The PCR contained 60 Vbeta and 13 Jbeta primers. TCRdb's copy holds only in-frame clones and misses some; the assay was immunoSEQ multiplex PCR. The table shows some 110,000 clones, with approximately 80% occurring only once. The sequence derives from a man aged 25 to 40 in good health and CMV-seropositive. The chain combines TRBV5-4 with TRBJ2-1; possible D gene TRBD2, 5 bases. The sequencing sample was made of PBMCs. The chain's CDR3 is CASSSALGADEQFF. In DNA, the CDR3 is TGTGCCAGCAGCTCCGCCCTAGGAGCGGATGAGCAGTTCTTC. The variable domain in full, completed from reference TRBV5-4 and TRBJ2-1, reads ETGVTQSPTHLIKTRGQQVTLRCSSQSGHNTVSWYQQALGQGPQFIFQYYREEENGRGNFPPRFSGLQFPNYSSELNVNALELDDSALYLCASSSALGADEQFFGPGTRLTVL.